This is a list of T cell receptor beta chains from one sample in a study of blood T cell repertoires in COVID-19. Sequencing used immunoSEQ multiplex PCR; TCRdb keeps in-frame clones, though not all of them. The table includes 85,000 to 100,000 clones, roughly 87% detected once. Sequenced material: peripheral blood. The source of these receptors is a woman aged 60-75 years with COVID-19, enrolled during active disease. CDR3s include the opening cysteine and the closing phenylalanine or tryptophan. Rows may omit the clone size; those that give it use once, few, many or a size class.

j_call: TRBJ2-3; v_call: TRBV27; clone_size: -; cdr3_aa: CASSLSFGGATDTQYF
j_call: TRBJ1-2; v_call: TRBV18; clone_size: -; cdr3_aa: CASSPGTSDNYGYTF
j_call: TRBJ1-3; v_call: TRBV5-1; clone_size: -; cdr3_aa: CASSRGNGNTIYF
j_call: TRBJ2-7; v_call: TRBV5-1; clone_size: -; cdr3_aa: CASSSTGTTYEQYF
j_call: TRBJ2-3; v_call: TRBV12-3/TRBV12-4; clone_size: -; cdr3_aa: CANSFYNADTQYF
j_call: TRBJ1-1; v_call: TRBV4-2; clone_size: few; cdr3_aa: CASSQGPGEGPMGTEAFF
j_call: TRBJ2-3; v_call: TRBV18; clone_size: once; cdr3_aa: CASSPPGIAGGPGSTDTQYF
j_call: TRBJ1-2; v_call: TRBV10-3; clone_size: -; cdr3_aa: CAISGQGVGGYTF
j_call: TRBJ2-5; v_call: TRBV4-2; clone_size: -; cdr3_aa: CASSRSGGLAVQETQYF
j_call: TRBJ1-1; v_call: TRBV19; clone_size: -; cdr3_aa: CASSQQPNTEAFF
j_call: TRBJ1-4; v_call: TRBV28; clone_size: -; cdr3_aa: CASNKTGWREKLFF
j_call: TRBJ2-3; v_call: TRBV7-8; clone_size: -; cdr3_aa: CASSLRDRVGTDTQYF
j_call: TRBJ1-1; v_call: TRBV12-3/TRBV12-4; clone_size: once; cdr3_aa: CASSLDSNTEAFF
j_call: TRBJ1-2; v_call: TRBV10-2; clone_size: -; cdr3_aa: CASSDGGYGYTF
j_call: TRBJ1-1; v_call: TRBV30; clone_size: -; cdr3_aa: CAWSVGQGSTEAFF
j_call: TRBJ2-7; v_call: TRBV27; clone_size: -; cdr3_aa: CASSSSGGHEQYF
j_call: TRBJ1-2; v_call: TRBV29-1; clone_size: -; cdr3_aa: CSVALGDRGYYGYTF
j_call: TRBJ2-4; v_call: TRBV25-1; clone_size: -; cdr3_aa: CASSVDSPKNIQYF
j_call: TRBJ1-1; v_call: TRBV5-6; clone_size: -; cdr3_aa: CASSLAGGRGTNTEAFF
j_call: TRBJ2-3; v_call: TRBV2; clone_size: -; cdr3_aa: CASRASGGPLTDTQYF
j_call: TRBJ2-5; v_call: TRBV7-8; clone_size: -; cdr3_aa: CASSLLTGRKETQYF
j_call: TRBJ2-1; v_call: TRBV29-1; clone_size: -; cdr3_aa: CSVGQNLGEQFF
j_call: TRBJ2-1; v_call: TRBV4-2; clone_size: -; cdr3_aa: CASSQDHSGGAYEQFF
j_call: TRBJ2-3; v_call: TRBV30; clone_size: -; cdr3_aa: CAWSDSRGTQYF
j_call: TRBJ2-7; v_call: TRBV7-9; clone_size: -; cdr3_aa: CASSLQGRPSYEQYF
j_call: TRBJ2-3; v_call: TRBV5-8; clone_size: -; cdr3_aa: CASSSWTSGGPSTDTQYF
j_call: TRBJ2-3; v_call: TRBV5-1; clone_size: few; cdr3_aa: CASSLMAPDTQYF
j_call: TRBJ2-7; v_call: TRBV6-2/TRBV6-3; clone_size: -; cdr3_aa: CASSYRGLTGEQYF
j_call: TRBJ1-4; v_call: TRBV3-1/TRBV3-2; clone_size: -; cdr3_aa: CASSQEWGGGNNEKLFF
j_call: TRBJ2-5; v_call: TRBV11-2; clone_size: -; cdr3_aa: CASSSGQQETQYF
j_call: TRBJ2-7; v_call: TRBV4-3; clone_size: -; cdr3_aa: CASSQDGSWTYEQYF
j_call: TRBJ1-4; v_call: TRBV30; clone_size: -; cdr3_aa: CAWTGAGGEKLFF
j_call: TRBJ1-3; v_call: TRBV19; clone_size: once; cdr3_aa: CASNLRHDSGNTIYF
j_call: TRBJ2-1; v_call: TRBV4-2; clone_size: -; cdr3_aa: CASSSGQGARGGRDEQFF
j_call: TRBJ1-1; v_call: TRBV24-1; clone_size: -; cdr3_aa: CATSDHRGGTEAFF
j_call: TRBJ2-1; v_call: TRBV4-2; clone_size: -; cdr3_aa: CASSQVVLAGGRNEQFF
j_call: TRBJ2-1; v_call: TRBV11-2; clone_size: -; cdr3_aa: CASSEKGTGARNEQFF
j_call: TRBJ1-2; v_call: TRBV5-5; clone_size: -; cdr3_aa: CASSVKGRGGYGYTF
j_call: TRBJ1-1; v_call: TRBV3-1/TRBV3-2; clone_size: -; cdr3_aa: CASSSSDSLGGAFF
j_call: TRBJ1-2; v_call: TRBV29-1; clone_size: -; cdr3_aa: CSVGTDLRYGYTF
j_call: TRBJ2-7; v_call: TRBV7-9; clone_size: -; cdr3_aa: CASSLDQGSSYF